This T cell receptor beta chain was sequenced for a study of cytomegalovirus exposure and HLA in healthy donors (dated by TCRdb to about 2017). Notes on the research overall: According to a later analysis, the approximately 120 validation repertoires were produced on the same platform as the roughly 700 repertoires of the first cohort. The study combined high-throughput TCR immunosequencing, statistical association of individual TCRs with disease status, and machine learning to predict cytomegalovirus infection status. The study aimed to test whether cataloging public T cell receptors could reveal signatures of past pathogen exposure. Besides the first cohort of some 670 subjects, a separate validation cohort made up of 120 different subjects was used. Broad study findings and their caveats: The authors suggested that the approach could potentially be extended to other disease states and immunological phenotypes. The study listed approximately 150 TCR beta chains as associated with cytomegalovirus. Subsequent analysis determined that TCRs grouped into clusters in the first cohort also showed a tendency toward co-occurrence across the 90 to 150 validation repertoires, and approximately 94% of cluster scores exceeded 0. In vitro tests confirmed that a few of the cytomegalovirus-associated TCR beta chains recognize cytomegalovirus antigens. Across donors, most TCR sequences were observed very rarely, whereas some public TCRs were present in many individuals. All 120 or so repertoires were used to score co-occurrence in the validation cohort in a later analysis, because that analysis had no HLA typing for the cohort. The classifier was reported to diagnose cytomegalovirus status with high specificity and sensitivity in both the original cohort and the validation cohort.

Concerning this clone: Its binding antigen is unknown. No per-base quality is available; no much larger clone lies one base away.

Library generation was performed with the immunoSEQ multiplex PCR assay. The authors' pipeline ran thus. A statistical classification framework was developed to diagnose cytomegalovirus status using the catalog of TCR beta chain sequences. The table was pulled from immuneACCESS by TCRdb, which kept in-frame rearrangements only. Such tables lose some clones; where checked, under half of the loss comes from unresolved V genes, and the rest has no known cause. That table furnishes V, J and clone size, whereas the DNA furnished D and trimming. Across this sample there are around 150,000 clones, with approximately 80% seen only once. The ten biggest clones cover about 32% of the sample. The cysteine opens and the phenylalanine closes a CDR3 of 15 amino acids. The only DNA kept is the CDR3, 45 bases in frame from the first base. CDR1 and CDR2, looked up from the germline V gene, are KGHSH and LQKENI. V ends up 2 bases short and J 8 bases short, with an unmatched junction base count of 8.

The donors were included in the validation cohort of 100 to 150 subjects, a group kept apart from the roughly 610-subject first cohort. What was sequenced was PBMCs. This TCR came from a man aged 25 to 40 in good health and CMV-seropositive. The chain was built from TRBV18 and TRBJ1-1; the junction holds 10 bases that match TRBD1. The CDR3 region reads CASSPDGTGASEAFF. Here is the DNA: TGTGCCAGCTCACCAGACGGGACAGGGGCATCGGAAGCTTTCTTT. The entire variable domain, with the stretches around the CDR3 drawn from the reference TRBV18 and TRBJ1-1 proteins, is NAGVMQNPRHLVRRRGQEARLRCSPMKGHSHVYWYRQLPEEGLKFMVYLQKENIIDESGMPKERFSAEFPKEGPSILRIQQVVRGDSAAYFCASSPDGTGASEAFFGQGTRLTVV.